The next 23 T cell receptor beta chains were all read from a single sample in a study of T-cell reconstitution after alpha-beta-depleted transplantation in children. Researchers prepared the TCRbeta library using unique molecular identifiers, the study reports. TCRdb passed the PCR reads through MiXCR, listing each CDR3 protein once. The repertoire has about 290,000 distinct CDR3 sequences, over 9.5% of them found once; the top ten carry roughly 7.1%. This sample comprised PBMCs, obtained before TCRalphabeta/CD19-depleted stem cell transplant. These receptors were obtained from a boy younger than two with acute myeloid leukemia, due to receive a stem cell transplant.

This clonotype has a handful of counts. The rearrangement uses TRBV11-2 and TRBJ2-1; D may correspond to TRBD1 or TRBD2 (5 bases each). V was trimmed by 5 bases and J by 10 bases, leaving 15 bases between them. This CDR3 has 13 residues. In germline, CDR1 is SGHAT, CDR2 FQNNGV. CDR3 DNA: TGTGCCAGCAGCCCGGGGACGGTTAAAGAGCAGTTCTTC. It is translated as CASSPGTVKEQFF.

V usage is TRBV27 and J usage is TRBJ2-3, with D maybe TRBD1 (5 bases). Trimming left V 6 bases short and J 0 bases short, with 10 bases between. The CDR3 runs to 14 residues. Germline assignment: CDR1 MNHEY and CDR2 SMNVEV (reference sequence). For the CDR3, the DNA is TGTGCCAGCAGGGACACCTCTAGCACAGATACGCAGTATTTT. It specifies CASRDTSSTDTQYF.

This clonotype was seen ten or more times. The chain joins TRBV3-1 to TRBJ2-7, with TRBD2 as a possible D gene (5 bases). V was trimmed by 1 base and J by 6 bases, leaving 19 bases between them. This CDR3 is 16 amino acids long. Looked up from germline, CDR1 is LGHDT and CDR2 is YNNKEL (reference sequence). The CDR3: CASSQGRLEAWSEQYF. The CDR3 DNA reads as TGTGCCAGCAGCCAAGGTCGGCTGGAGGCTTGGTCCGAGCAGTACTTC.

Remarks on this clonotype: The junction differs from germline at one of its ends, possibly a read error. The V call is TRBV2, the J call TRBJ2-5, with 14 bases identical to TRBD2. The CDR3 totals 18 residues. CDR1 and CDR2 (germline): SNHLY, FYNNEI. This CDR3 reads CTSSLGLAGGTIQETQYF. The CDR3 nucleotides are TGTACCAGCAGTTTAGGACTAGCGGGGGGCACAATTCAAGAGACCCAGTACTTC.

This clonotype was seen many times. The chain employs TRBV6-5 and TRBJ1-2, with TRBD1 matching 7 bases. Trimming took 7 bases from V and 4 from J; bases not matched to a gene: 9. Germline V gives CDR1 MNHEY, CDR2 SVGAGI. This CDR3 comprises 14 residues. The CDR3 region has the DNA TGTGCCAGCATGGTTACAGGGGATAGCTATGGCTACACCTTC. As protein: CASMVTGDSYGYTF.

This clonotype has ten or more counts. The J gene is TRBJ2-5, the V gene TRBV20-1, with 11 bases that match TRBD2. Germline loops: CDR1 DFQATT, CDR2 SNEGSKA (reference sequence). Trimming cost V 5 bases and J 4 bases; bases outside gene matches: 6. This CDR3 has 14 residues. The chain's CDR3 is CSALAGGPRETQYF. DNA of the CDR3: TGCAGTGCTTTAGCGGGAGGGCCGCGAGAGACCCAGTACTTC.

At least ten counts were recorded for this clonotype. The chain has TRBV4-2 and TRBJ2-1; TRBD2 might be the D (6 bases). Trimming pared 0 bases from V and 0 bases from J, leaving 12 bases between. The CDR3 runs to 17 residues. Germline V gives CDR1 LGHNA, CDR2 YNFKEQ. Here the CDR3 DNA reads TGTGCCAGCAGCCAAGATTGGGCCGGGAGCTCCTACAATGAGCAGTTCTTC. Residues: CASSQDWAGSSYNEQFF.

As for this clonotype: Compared with germline, one end of the junction differs, possibly owing to a read error. V and J are TRBV12-3 or TRBV12-4 and TRBJ1-5, with 7 bases that match TRBD1. This CDR3 is 17 amino acids long. The CDR3: CVSSLNRGPGENQPQHF. The CDR3 DNA sequence: TGTGTCAGCAGTTTAAATAGGGGGCCAGGGGAAAATCAGCCCCAGCATTTT.

This clonotype was counted many times. This chain connects TRBV3-1 to TRBJ2-1; 11 bases fit TRBD2. Looked up from germline, CDR1 is LGHDT and CDR2 is YNNKEL (reference sequence). This CDR3 has 16 residues. V shed 2 bases and J 12 bases; nucleotides not matched to a gene: 12. CDR3 DNA sequence: TGTGCCAGCAGCCAAATGAGAAGACTAGCGGGAAATCGGCAGTTCTTC. Amino acids: CASSQMRRLAGNRQFF.

The rearrangement joins TRBV9 to TRBJ1-1, with unresolved D. The V gene's germline CDR1 is SGDLS and CDR2 YYNGEE. V lost 3 bases, J lost 0 bases, and 12 bases lay in between. This CDR3 spans 15 amino acids. The CDR3 coding sequence is TGTGCCAGCAGCGCCCCGTGGTTGTTGAACACTGAAGCTTTCTTT. Amino acids: CASSAPWLLNTEAFF. The variable domain in full, with the rest retrieved from reference TRBV9 and TRBJ1-1, is DSGVTQTPKHLITATGQRVTLRCSPRSGDLSVYWYQQSLDQGLQFLIQYYNGEERAKGNILERFSAQQFPDLHSELNLSSLELGDSALYFCASSAPWLLNTEAFFGQGTRLTVV.

This clonotype was seen ten or more times. The chain is built from TRBV19 and TRBJ2-2; D is unclear. The CDR3 contains 15 residues. Per germline, CDR1 LNHDA and CDR2 SQIVND (reference sequence). V lost 5 bases and J 4 bases, leaving 14 bases between the germline ends. CDR3 coding DNA: TGTGCCAGTAGTCTCGGCCCATGGGCCACCGGGGAGCTGTTTTTT. It specifies CASSLGPWATGELFF.

This rearrangement joins TRBV9 to TRBJ2-1; D not resolved. Trimming removed 0 bases from V and 12 bases from J, with 16 bases in between. CDR1 is SGDLS and CDR2 is YYNGEE in the germline V gene. The CDR3 spans 14 residues. CDR3 nucleotide sequence: TGTGCCAGCAGCGTAGAAGCGTTGGAGAGAGGGCAGTTCTTC. This encodes CASSVEALERGQFF.

This clonotype was picked up many times. The chain uses TRBV12-3 or TRBV12-4 and TRBJ2-3; TRBD2 aligns across 9 bases. The CDR3 runs 15 residues. After removal of 6 bases from V and 7 bases from J, the junction contained 11 bases not matched to a gene. As DNA, the CDR3 is TGTGCCAGCAGCCGATTAGCGGGAGATGGAAATACGCAGTATTTT. Translation gives CASSRLAGDGNTQYF.

This clonotype was counted many times. The chain uses TRBV12-5 and TRBJ1-5; D is unclear. Trimming cost V 1 base and J 6 bases, with 7 bases left between them. Germline values: CDR1 LGHNT, CDR2 FRNRAP. This CDR3 contains 13 residues. CDR3 loop: CASGLGGFQPQHF. The DNA for the CDR3 is TGTGCTAGTGGTTTGGGGGGATTTCAGCCCCAGCATTTT. The whole variable domain, remainder taken from reference TRBV12-5 and TRBJ1-5, is DARVTQTPRHKVTEMGQEVTMRCQPILGHNTVFWYRQTMMQGLELLAYFRNRAPLDDSGMPKDRFSAEMPDATLATLKIQPSEPRDSAVYFCASGLGGFQPQHFGDGTRLSIL.

Points on this clonotype: Given a much more abundant clone one base away, this may be a read error. This chain links TRBV5-1 with TRBJ2-4, with D tentatively TRBD1 (6 bases). CDR1 and CDR2 from the germline V gene are SGHRS and YFSETQ. The CDR3 is 15 residues long. CDR3 region: CVSSLEAGARNIQYF. In DNA form, the CDR3 reads TGCGTCAGCAGCTTGGAGGCAGGGGCTAGGAACATTCAGTACTTC.

This clonotype has at least ten counts. The rearrangement joins TRBV9 to TRBJ2-7; weak D call: TRBD1 (6 bases). V was trimmed by 0 bases and J by 0 bases, leaving 10 bases between them. CDR3 length equals 15 residues. The germline V gene encodes CDR1 SGDLS and CDR2 YYNGEE. CDR3 residues: CASSVGQDNSYEQYF. CDR3 nucleotides: TGTGCCAGCAGCGTAGGACAGGATAACTCCTACGAGCAGTACTTC.

J is TRBJ2-7 and V is TRBV24-1, with 12 bases lining up with TRBD2. The CDR3 extends over 16 amino acids. The germline V gene has CDR1 KGHDR and CDR2 SFDVKD. Trimming at V came to 3 bases and at J to 1 base, leaving 3 bases not matched to a gene. The CDR3 here is CATSDLGLAGSYEQYF. In nucleotides, the CDR3 is TGTGCCACCAGTGATCTAGGACTAGCGGGATCCTACGAGCAGTACTTC.

This clonotype was detected ten times or more. The genes are TRBV3-1 and TRBJ2-7; D unclear. Trimming pared 2 bases from V and 8 bases from J, leaving 16 bases between. This CDR3 is built from 14 residues. Germline loops: CDR1 LGHDT, CDR2 YNNKEL (reference sequence). CDR3 nucleotides: TGTGCCAGCAGCCAACCAATATCGACGGCGCAGCAGTACTTC. Translation: CASSQPISTAQQYF.

This clonotype has ten or more counts. The chain combines TRBV28 with TRBJ2-3, with 7 bases identical to TRBD1. V gave up 3 bases and J gave up 2 bases; unmatched junction bases: 8. CDR1 MDHEN and CDR2 SYDVKM come from the germline V gene. The CDR3 is 16 amino acids. The CDR3 sequence: CASSLDLQGNTDTQYF. As DNA, the CDR3 is TGTGCCAGCAGTTTGGATCTACAGGGGAACACAGATACGCAGTATTTT. The entire variable domain, with the rest obtained from reference TRBV28 and TRBJ2-3, is as follows: DVKVTQSSRYLVKRTGEKVFLECVQDMDHENMFWYRQDPGLGLRLIYFSYDVKMKEKGDIPEGYSVSREKKERFSLILESASTNQTSMYLCASSLDLQGNTDTQYFGPGTRLTVL.

This chain connects TRBV27 to TRBJ2-1, with TRBD2 identical over 7 bases. This CDR3 region has 14 residues. Trimming at V came to 5 bases and at J to 3 bases, leaving 4 bases not matched to a gene. Germline V gene lookup returns CDR1 MNHEY and CDR2 SMNVEV (reference sequence). In nucleotides, the CDR3 is TGTGCCAGCAGTATGGGCGGGAGCTACAATGAGCAGTTCTTC. Encoded protein: CASSMGGSYNEQFF.

There are many counts of this clonotype. The genes are TRBV5-1 and TRBJ1-1; the match to TRBD1 covers 7 bases. This CDR3 has 15 amino acids. Germline loops: CDR1 SGHRS, CDR2 YFSETQ. V lost 0 bases and J lost 3; bases outside the gene matches: 5. CDR3 residues: CASSLEFTGDTEAFF. The CDR3 bases are TGCGCCAGCAGCTTGGAGTTTACAGGGGACACTGAAGCTTTCTTT.

This clonotype was observed at least ten times. The gene calls are TRBV7-2 and TRBJ2-1; perhaps D is TRBD1 or TRBD2 (6 bases each). In germline, CDR1 is SGHTA, CDR2 FQGNSA. Trimming stripped 1 base from V and 9 bases from J, with 16 bases between. The CDR3 is made up of 15 amino acids. This CDR3 is CASSLGVGGLSEQFF. Written as DNA, the CDR3 is TGTGCCAGCAGCTTAGGTGTCGGGGGCCTGAGTGAGCAGTTCTTC. Using reference TRBV7-2 and TRBJ2-1 for the parts outside the CDR3, the full variable domain is GAGVSQSPSNKVTEKGKDVELRCDPISGHTALYWYRQSLGQGLEFLIYFQGNSAPDKSGLPSDRFSAERTGGSVSTLTIQRTQQEDSAVYLCASSLGVGGLSEQFFGPGTRLTVL.

This clonotype was picked up many times. The gene calls are TRBV4-2 and TRBJ2-2; D possibly corresponds to TRBD2 (6 bases). This CDR3 spans 16 amino acids. Trimming pared 1 base from V and 0 bases from J, leaving 9 bases between. CDR1 is LGHNA, CDR2 YNFKEQ, per germline. The CDR3 nucleotides read TGTGCCAGCAGCCAAGCTGGGACTCCGAACACCGGGGAGCTGTTTTTT. Translating gives CASSQAGTPNTGELFF.